The sequence of this T cell receptor (beta chain) was determined in a study of Ad26.COV2.S vaccination and SARS-CoV-2 variants. Trimming took 6 bases from V and 4 from J; bases not matched to a gene: 11. This CDR3 has 15 residues. CDR1 and CDR2 (germline): SNHLY, FYNNEI. Study results and caveats: Higher spike-specific TCR breadth was found in vaccine recipients than in placebo recipients. CD8+ and CD4+ T cells specific for spike reportedly responded with substantial breadth after vaccination. Non-spike TCR breadth showed similarity between vaccine and placebo recipients. There was a possibility that the TCR breadth and depth analyses underestimated total T cell responses.

As concerns this clone: Its antigen is still unknown.

The method was immunoSEQ multiplex PCR; TCRdb's version includes in-frame clones alone and lacks a portion of them. The sample carries around 86,000 clones, less than 85% recorded once. The sequencing here drew on peripheral blood, taken after recovery from COVID-19. The TCR was taken from a human donor who had recovered from COVID-19. V usage is TRBV2 and J usage is TRBJ2-7; 8 nucleotides agree with TRBD1. DNA for the CDR3: TGTGCCAGCAGGGGAGGCAGGGGGCAAATATACGAGCAGTACTTC. This gives the protein CASRGGRGQIYEQYF.